The 14 T cell receptor beta chains below were found in one sample sequenced in a study of T cells after yellow fever vaccination. Each CDR3 protein gets one entry after TCRdb re-called the 5' RACE reads with MiXCR. The sample yields 300,000 to 400,000 distinct CDR3 sequences, under 15% seen once. Source: CD4+ T cells sorted from PBMCs, taken 15 days after the yellow fever booster vaccination. These receptors all stem from a man aged 18 to 35 who received the YFV17D yellow fever vaccine.

The genes are TRBV6-2 or TRBV6-3 and TRBJ2-4, with unresolved D. V was clipped by 5 bases and J by 9 bases, with 17 bases between them. CDR1 and CDR2 from the germline V gene are MNHEY and SVGEGT. The CDR3 length is 14 residues. The CDR3 protein is CASSPRGPAAIQYF. The CDR3 nucleotides read TGTGCCAGCAGTCCCCGAGGTCCGGCGGCCATTCAGTACTTC.

This clonotype was detected ten times or more. This chain links TRBV24-1 with TRBJ2-2; 9 positions agree with TRBD1. V lost 3 bases to trimming and J lost 4 bases; unmatched junction nucleotides: 11. CDR1 and CDR2 from the germline V gene are KGHDR and SFDVKD. This CDR3 region has 18 residues. The CDR3 DNA follows: TGTGCCACCAGTGATCCCTCGATGGGACAGGGAGGCACCGGGGAGCTGTTTTTT. Protein sequence: CATSDPSMGQGGTGELFF.

This clonotype was observed a few times. The gene calls are TRBV5-6 and TRBJ2-7, with D possibly being TRBD1 (6 bases). V lost 2 bases and J lost 3, with 12 bases in between. Germline CDR1 is SGHDT and CDR2 is YYEEEE. The CDR3 consists of 14 residues. CDR3 DNA sequence: TGTGCCAGCAGCTTCGAGACAGGACGCTACGAGCAGTACGTC. Amino acid sequence: CASSFETGRYEQYV.

The genes are TRBV20-1 and TRBJ1-1; 8 nucleotides align to TRBD1. The CDR3 totals 15 residues. The V segment lost 3 bases and the J segment 3 bases; nucleotides outside the gene matches: 9. The germline CDR1 and CDR2 sequences are DFQATT and SNEGSKA (reference sequence). DNA for the CDR3: TGCAGTGCTAGGAAGACAGGGGCACTTGACACTGAAGCTTTCTTT. This codes for CSARKTGALDTEAFF.

In this sample, this clonotype turned up a few times. The CDR3 is CASSLGQQNQPQHF. The CDR3 DNA follows: TGTGCCAGCAGTTTAGGGCAGCAAAATCAGCCCCAGCATTTT. This chain joins TRBV12-3 or TRBV12-4 and TRBJ1-5; no clear D. The CDR3 is 14 amino acids. The germline V and J ends were trimmed by 1 base and 4 bases, with 8 bases remaining between them.

This chain uses TRBV4-3 with TRBJ1-5, with 7 bases identical to TRBD1. The CDR3 is 15 residues long. V lost 2 bases and J lost 1; bases outside the gene matches: 2. From germline, CDR1 is LGHNA and CDR2 YSLEER. In nucleotides, the CDR3 is TGCGCCAGCAGCCAACGCAGGGGGAGCAATCAGCCCCAGCATTTT. Protein product: CASSQRRGSNQPQHF.

The CDR3 region is CSANDSPYEQYV. CDR3 in DNA: TGCAGTGCTAATGACAGTCCCTACGAGCAGTACGTC. The V gene is TRBV20-1, the J gene TRBJ2-7, with a weak D call TRBD1 (5 bases). The V and J ends lost 4 bases and 2 bases respectively, with 9 bases between them. The length of the CDR3 is 12 residues. The germline gives CDR1 DFQATT, CDR2 SNEGSKA (reference sequence).

This clonotype was seen more than once but under ten times. The chain links TRBV11-3 to TRBJ2-3; weak D call: TRBD2 (5 bases). Trimming took off 4 bases at V and 4 bases at J, with 12 bases between the two ends. Germline assignment: CDR1 SGHNT and CDR2 YENEEA. This CDR3 region has 14 residues. This CDR3 is CASSSRLGADTQYF. The CDR3 DNA sequence: TGTGCCAGCAGCTCGCGCTTGGGAGCAGATACGCAGTATTTT.

The gene calls are TRBV24-1 and TRBJ2-5; D tentatively reads TRBD1 or TRBD2 (5 bases each). V gave up 3 bases and J gave up 4 bases, with 11 bases separating them. The germline V gene encodes CDR1 KGHDR and CDR2 SFDVKD. This CDR3 comprises 14 residues. The CDR3, as DNA: TGTGCCACCAGTGATCGGGGCGAACTAGAGACCCAGTACTTC. Its protein product is CATSDRGELETQYF.

This clonotype was found a few times. The chain carries TRBV4-1 and TRBJ2-4; no clear D. The CDR3 contains 14 residues. V was clipped by 0 bases and J by 3 bases, with 6 bases between them. The germline gives CDR1 MGHRA, CDR2 YSYEKL. The chain's CDR3 is CASSQDGGKNIQYF. The CDR3, as DNA: TGCGCCAGCAGCCAAGATGGCGGCAAAAACATTCAGTACTTC.

The chain links TRBV7-2 to TRBJ2-5, with D perhaps matching TRBD1 (6 bases). The CDR3 has 14 residues. The V end was cut by 3 bases, the J end by 4 bases, with 12 bases between. CDR1 and CDR2 (germline): SGHTA, FQGNSA. CDR3 residues: CASSFRQAGETQYF. In DNA, the CDR3 is TGTGCCAGCAGCTTCCGACAGGCGGGAGAGACCCAGTACTTC.

This clonotype was recorded a few times. The chain links TRBV7-8 to TRBJ2-7, with D uncertain. The germline CDR1 and CDR2 sequences are SGHVS and FQNEAQ. The CDR3 runs to 11 residues. V was shortened by 4 bases and J by 6 bases, with 7 bases between the two germline ends. CDR3 bases: TGTGCCAGCAGCTCCTGGTCCGAGCAGTACGTC. Protein sequence: CASSSWSEQYV.

V gene TRBV20-1 combines with J gene TRBJ2-3; 8 positions match TRBD1. CDR3 length: 14 amino acids. V lost 5 bases to trimming and J lost 2 bases; unmatched junction nucleotides: 6. Germline values: CDR1 DFQATT, CDR2 SNEGSKA (reference sequence). The CDR3 reads CSARRTGITDTQYF. The CDR3 DNA sequence: TGCAGTGCTCGCCGGACAGGGATCACAGATACGCAGTATTTT.

This clonotype was observed a handful of times. J is TRBJ1-1 and V is TRBV9, with 11 bases lining up with TRBD1. The trim removed 3 bases at V and 10 bases at J, leaving 11 bases unmatched. Germline V gives CDR1 SGDLS, CDR2 YYNGEE. The CDR3 spans 15 residues. The CDR3 region is CASSESPTGQGGAFF. The CDR3, as DNA: TGTGCCAGCAGCGAGTCGCCCACGGGACAGGGGGGAGCTTTCTTT.